The 26 T cell receptor beta chains below were found in one sample sequenced in a study of blood T cell repertoires in COVID-19. Profiled with immunoSEQ multiplex PCR; TCRdb holds only in-frame clones, not every one. Of fewer than 150,000 clones in the sample, 77% were seen once. Sequenced material: peripheral blood. These receptors all stem from an elderly man with acute or convalescent COVID-19.

The rearrangement joins TRBV6-5 to TRBJ2-7, with unresolved D. CDR1 is MNHEY and CDR2 is SVGAGI in the germline V gene. The CDR3 runs to 13 residues. V dropped 0 bases and J dropped 2 bases, with 5 bases sitting between them. CDR3: CASSYSDTYEQYF. The CDR3, as DNA: TGTGCCAGCAGTTACTCCGACACCTACGAGCAGTACTTC.

V and J are TRBV11-2 and TRBJ1-2; D not resolved. Germline CDR1 and CDR2: SGHAT and FQNNGV. V lost 3 bases, J lost 8 bases, and 10 bases lay in between. This CDR3 region has 12 residues. The CDR3 sequence is CASSFASGGYTF. As DNA, the CDR3 is TGTGCCAGCAGCTTTGCCAGCGGAGGCTACACCTTC.

This chain connects TRBV5-1 to TRBJ2-5; TRBD1 aligns across 8 bases. Germline CDR1 reads SGHRS; CDR2 reads YFSETQ. The CDR3 covers 15 residues. The V segment lost 8 bases and the J segment 4 bases; nucleotides outside the gene matches: 13. CDR3 in amino acids: CASRQGIVVGETQYF. The CDR3 nucleotides read TGCGCCAGTAGACAGGGGATTGTCGTTGGAGAGACCCAGTACTTC.

This chain links TRBV7-2 with TRBJ2-5, with 8 bases matching TRBD2. The CDR3 runs 15 residues. V gave up 4 bases and J gave up 2 bases; unmatched junction bases: 6. Germline values: CDR1 SGHTA, CDR2 FQGNSA. The CDR3 protein is CASSSASGGQETQYF. The CDR3 nucleotides read TGTGCCAGCAGCTCAGCGTCGGGGGGGCAAGAGACCCAGTACTTC.

This clone has a single count. V gene TRBV4-3 combines with J gene TRBJ2-2; D is perhaps TRBD1 (6 bases). CDR1 is LGHNA, CDR2 YSLEER, per germline. The CDR3 is 17 residues long. The V gene lost 1 base and the J gene lost 0 bases, with 12 bases spanning the gap. DNA of the CDR3: TGCGCCAGCAGCCAAGGAGCCGAGGGGGCGAACACCGGGGAGCTGTTTTTT. Protein product: CASSQGAEGANTGELFF.

V is TRBV6-2 or TRBV6-3 and J is TRBJ2-3; perhaps TRBD1 as D (5 bases). Per germline, CDR1 MNHEY and CDR2 SVGEGT. CDR3 length: 18 residues. The V end was cut by 0 bases, the J end by 0 bases, with 16 bases between. CDR3 residues: CASSYSKFRTTSTDTQYF. CDR3 nucleotides: TGTGCCAGCAGTTACTCGAAATTTCGGACAACTAGCACAGATACGCAGTATTTT.

The chain is built from TRBV4-2 and TRBJ1-1; D gene ambiguous. V was pared by 1 base and J by 10 bases, with 10 bases between. Germline CDR1 is LGHNA and CDR2 is YNFKEQ. CDR3 length equals 12 residues. Here the CDR3 reads CASSQGVSSAFF. The CDR3 coding sequence is TGTGCCAGCAGCCAAGGTGTCAGTTCAGCTTTCTTT.

This clone has just a few counts. This chain uses TRBV30 with TRBJ1-4; D unresolved. The CDR3 extends over 13 amino acids. CDR1 and CDR2 (germline): GTSNPN, SVGIG (reference sequence). V shed 0 bases and J shed 8 bases, with 10 bases lying between them. Here the CDR3 DNA reads TGTGCCTGGAGTGTAAGACGGGTCGAAAAACTGTTTTTT. Encoded protein: CAWSVRRVEKLFF. Supplemented by reference TRBV30 and TRBJ1-4, the full variable domain reads SQTIHQWPATLVQPVGSPLSLECTVEGTSNPNLYWYRQAAGRGLQLLFYSVGIGQISSEVPQNLSASRPQDRQFILSSKKLLLSDSGFYLCAWSVRRVEKLFFGSGTQLSVL.

The chain recombines TRBV12-3 or TRBV12-4 with TRBJ1-2; maybe TRBD1 (5 bases). The CDR3 runs to 13 residues. Trimming took off 6 bases at V and 5 bases at J, with 13 bases between the two ends. CDR3 DNA: TGTGCCAGCAGGCAACAGGAGCCATATGGCTACACCTTC. Amino acid sequence: CASRQQEPYGYTF.

The J gene is TRBJ2-2, the V gene TRBV19; D uncertain. The CDR3 spans 14 residues. V dropped 7 bases and J dropped 5 bases, with 14 bases sitting between them. Germline V gene sequence: CDR1 LNHDA, CDR2 SQIVND (reference sequence). The CDR3 sequence is CASKVAVRTGELFF. The CDR3 bases are TGTGCCAGTAAGGTGGCGGTGAGGACCGGGGAGCTGTTTTTT.

The chain recombines TRBV28 with TRBJ1-6, with 7 positions matching TRBD1. The V and J ends lost 3 bases and 8 bases, in that order; junction bases with no gene match: 7. The CDR3 covers 15 residues. Germline lookup yields CDR1 MDHEN and CDR2 SYDVKM. Here the CDR3 DNA reads TGTGCCAGCAGTTTTATGGGGACAGACTATTCACCCCTCCACTTT. It codes for CASSFMGTDYSPLHF. Based on the CDR3 plus reference TRBV28 and TRBJ1-6, the full variable domain is DVKVTQSSRYLVKRTGEKVFLECVQDMDHENMFWYRQDPGLGLRLIYFSYDVKMKEKGDIPEGYSVSREKKERFSLILESASTNQTSMYLCASSFMGTDYSPLHFGNGTRLTVT.

V gene TRBV19 combines with J gene TRBJ1-6; D is perhaps TRBD1 (5 bases). CDR1 and CDR2 (germline): LNHDA, SQIVND (reference sequence). V was pared by 5 bases and J by 3 bases, with 5 bases between. The CDR3 loop spans 13 amino acids. The CDR3 nucleotides read TGTGCCAGTAGTGACAGCTATAATTCACCCCTCCACTTT. Translated: CASSDSYNSPLHF.

This chain connects TRBV18 to TRBJ2-1, with 7 bases identical to TRBD1. Trimming took 0 bases from V and 6 from J; bases not matched to a gene: 14. There are 18 residues in the CDR3. Germline assignment: CDR1 KGHSH and CDR2 LQKENI. CDR3 residues: CASSPPLGDRETINEQFF. CDR3 sequence (DNA): TGTGCCAGCTCACCACCCTTAGGAGACAGGGAGACTATCAATGAGCAGTTCTTC. Using reference TRBV18 and TRBJ2-1 for the parts outside the CDR3, the full variable domain is NAGVMQNPRHLVRRRGQEARLRCSPMKGHSHVYWYRQLPEEGLKFMVYLQKENIIDESGMPKERFSAEFPKEGPSILRIQQVVRGDSAAYFCASSPPLGDRETINEQFFGPGTRLTVL.

This clone has just a few counts. The genes are TRBV24-1 and TRBJ2-1; TRBD1 matches at 9 bases. The CDR3 consists of 12 residues. Germline-derived CDR1 and CDR2 are KGHDR and SFDVKD. Germline trimming cut 4 bases from V and 15 bases from J; bases unmatched to any gene: 6. The CDR3 nucleotides read TGTGCCACCAGTGAGGCCGGGACAGGGTGGTTCTTC. Protein sequence: CATSEAGTGWFF.

This clone has ten or more counts. The chain is built from TRBV4-1 and TRBJ1-2, with 7 bases aligning to TRBD1. The CDR3 spans 17 residues. Unmatched junction bases numbered 18, after V lost 7 bases and J lost 4 bases. Germline V CDR1 and CDR2: MGHRA, YSYEKL. Written as DNA, the CDR3 is TGCGCCAGCAACGACGTAGGGGGCAGGCGGATTGGCTATGGCTACACCTTC. Translating it yields CASNDVGGRRIGYGYTF.

The rearrangement links TRBV30 to TRBJ2-3; TRBD2 agrees at 11 bases. This CDR3 has 16 amino acids. CDR1 is GTSNPN, CDR2 SVGIG, per germline (reference sequence). J was trimmed by 0 bases and V by 3 bases; bases with no gene match: 5. CDR3 sequence: CAWSELAGASTDTQYF. The DNA of the CDR3 is TGTGCCTGGAGCGAACTAGCGGGGGCCAGCACAGATACGCAGTATTTT.

J is TRBJ1-2 and V is TRBV29-1; the match to TRBD1 covers 9 bases. V lost 7 bases to trimming and J lost 5 bases; unmatched junction nucleotides: 14. Germline CDR1 SQVTM, CDR2 ANQGSEA. CDR3 length: 15 residues. CDR3 coding DNA: TGCAGCGCCGGCCAGCCGGGACAGGGAGTATATGGCTACACCTTC. Residues: CSAGQPGQGVYGYTF.

The J gene is TRBJ1-2, the V gene TRBV6-6, with a tentative D call TRBD1 (6 bases). Trimming left V 6 bases short and J 2 bases short, with 10 bases between. CDR1 and CDR2 from the germline V gene are MNHNY and SVGAGI (reference sequence). This CDR3 is 13 amino acids long. The CDR3 nucleotides read TGTGCCAGCAGCCTCGACAGGAACTATGGCTACACCTTC. Encoded protein: CASSLDRNYGYTF.

The gene calls are TRBV19 and TRBJ2-5; TRBD1 aligns across 7 bases. The CDR3 length is 16 residues. J lost 2 bases, V lost 4 bases, and 10 bases had no gene match. Germline V gene sequence: CDR1 LNHDA, CDR2 SQIVND (reference sequence). The CDR3 nucleotides read TGTGCCAGTAGTAGTTGGACAGGAAGGGGGCAAGAGACCCAGTACTTC. This sequence encodes CASSSWTGRGQETQYF.

The chain joins TRBV6-6 to TRBJ2-7, with D possibly matching TRBD2 (5 bases). CDR1 and CDR2 (germline): MNHNY, SVGAGI (reference sequence). V lost 2 bases and J 3 bases, leaving 11 bases between the germline ends. The CDR3 has 14 amino acids. The CDR3 DNA reads TGTGCCAGCAGTTACGCGGGCGATGGCTACGAGCAGTACTTC. This encodes CASSYAGDGYEQYF.

The V and J genes are TRBV6-1 and TRBJ2-6, with 10 bases fitting TRBD1. Germline assignment: CDR1 MNHNS and CDR2 SASEGT. The CDR3 extends over 18 amino acids. Germline trimming cut 2 bases from V and 0 bases from J; bases unmatched to any gene: 4. In DNA form, the CDR3 reads TGTGCCAGCAGTGAACCGGGACAGGGGTACTCTGGGGCCAACGTCCTGACTTTC. This sequence encodes CASSEPGQGYSGANVLTF.

This clone has a handful of counts. In DNA form, the CDR3 reads TGTGCCAGCAGTTACTCGGACATTATAGGTGGCTACACCTTC. It translates to CASSYSDIIGGYTF. The chain combines TRBV6-5 with TRBJ1-2; TRBD1 is a possible D gene (5 bases). The V end lost 0 bases, the J end lost 7 bases, and 12 bases lay between the germline ends. Germline CDR1 and CDR2: MNHEY and SVGAGI. The CDR3 covers 14 residues.

The chain carries TRBV30 and TRBJ2-5; 8 bases agree with TRBD1. Unmatched junction bases numbered 9, after V lost 4 bases and J lost 5 bases. There are 14 residues in the CDR3. Germline CDR1 reads GTSNPN; CDR2 reads SVGIG (reference sequence). The CDR3 DNA sequence: TGTGCCTGGACCATATGGACAGGGTTGGAGACCCAGTACTTC. Amino acid sequence: CAWTIWTGLETQYF.

The chain is built from TRBV9 and TRBJ1-5, with a tentative D call TRBD1 (6 bases). Germline CDR1 reads SGDLS; CDR2 reads YYNGEE. V was cut by 0 bases and J by 4 bases, with 11 bases left in between. This CDR3 has 15 amino acids. CDR3 nucleotides: TGTGCCAGCAGCGTAGATACAGGGAGAAATCAGCCCCAGCATTTT. Its protein is CASSVDTGRNQPQHF.

This rearrangement joins TRBV6-1 to TRBJ2-1, with D possibly being TRBD2 (5 bases). This CDR3 contains 17 residues. Trimming pared 0 bases from V and 7 bases from J, leaving 19 bases between. CDR1 is MNHNS, CDR2 SASEGT, per germline. The CDR3 DNA follows: TGTGCCAGCAGTGAAGCTCTTTGGAGGAATCCCTGGAATGAGCAGTTCTTC. This encodes CASSEALWRNPWNEQFF.

The rearrangement joins TRBV3-1 (or the pseudogene TRBV3-2) to TRBJ1-3, with D uncertain. CDR1 and CDR2 (germline): LGHDT, YNNKEL (reference sequence). Trimming removed 3 bases at V and 8 bases at J, with 5 bases between. This CDR3 region has 11 residues. The CDR3 bases are TGTGCCAGCAGCCACGGGGACACCATATATTTT. As protein: CASSHGDTIYF.